A single sample gave rise to the 8 T cell receptor beta chains below, sequenced in a study of T cell responses to AZD1222 COVID-19 vaccine. TCRdb's table, derived via immunoSEQ multiplex PCR, lists solely in-frame clones and lacks some. This repertoire shows roughly 120,000 clones, 85% to 90% found once; its top ten account for 7% to 9%. This specimen consisted of peripheral blood, obtained on day 0 of AZD1222 vaccination. All receptors come from an adult in good health.

This chain joins TRBV6-5 and TRBJ2-7; D ambiguous. The V gene lost 3 bases and the J gene lost 4 bases, with 10 bases spanning the gap. Germline V gene data show CDR1 as MNHEY and CDR2 as SVGAGI. The length of the CDR3 is 13 residues. DNA of the CDR3: TGTGCCAGCAGTTATCGTGGTCTTTACGAGCAGTACTTC. The encoded protein is CASSYRGLYEQYF.

The J gene is TRBJ1-4, the V gene TRBV6-1; D is uncertain. Germline lookup yields CDR1 MNHNS and CDR2 SASEGT. V was cut by 4 bases and J by 0 bases, with 12 bases left in between. This CDR3 region has 16 residues. CDR3 sequence reads: CASSGRSGSTNEKLFF. The CDR3 coding sequence is TGTGCCAGCAGTGGGAGGTCGGGTTCAACTAATGAAAAACTGTTTTTT.

The chain joins TRBV6-4 to TRBJ1-1; D is ambiguous. The CDR3 loop spans 13 amino acids. Trimming stripped 6 bases from V and 1 base from J, with 9 bases between. Germline V CDR1 and CDR2: MRHNA, SNTAGT. CDR3 nucleotides: TGTGCCAGCAGATGGACCGAGAACACTGAAGCTTTCTTT. Protein product: CASRWTENTEAFF.

J is TRBJ2-1 and V is TRBV3-1 (or the pseudogene TRBV3-2); 10 bases agree with TRBD2. V lost 7 bases, J lost 7 bases, and 13 bases stayed unmatched. Germline values: CDR1 LGHDT, CDR2 YNNKEL (reference sequence). The CDR3 covers 16 residues. CDR3 bases: TGTGCCAGCACCCCACCGGGCAGGACTAGCGGAAATGAGCAGTTCTTC. This sequence encodes CASTPPGRTSGNEQFF.

The gene calls are TRBV2 and TRBJ2-7; D possibly corresponds to TRBD1 (6 bases). The germline V and J ends were trimmed by 4 bases and 3 bases, with 13 bases remaining between them. The V gene's germline CDR1 is SNHLY and CDR2 FYNNEI. The CDR3 extends over 14 amino acids. The CDR3 loop reads CASSVQGRGYEQYF. Here the CDR3 DNA reads TGTGCCAGCAGTGTGCAGGGCAGGGGCTACGAGCAGTACTTC.

The genes are TRBV15 and TRBJ2-3; 8 positions agree with TRBD1. V trimming: 8 bases; J trimming: 2 bases; junction bases outside the gene matches: 12. The CDR3 spans 16 residues. The germline V gene has CDR1 LNHNV and CDR2 YYDKDF (reference sequence). CDR3 sequence reads: CATGTGQGGATDTQYF. The CDR3 DNA is TGTGCCACCGGGACAGGACAGGGAGGAGCCACAGATACGCAGTATTTT.

This sequence joins TRBV6-2 or TRBV6-3 and TRBJ1-5; no clear D gene. Trimming cost V 2 bases and J 7 bases, with 12 bases left between them. The CDR3 has 14 residues. CDR1 is MNHEY and CDR2 is SVGEGT in the germline V gene. In DNA, the CDR3 is TGTGCCAGCAGTTACAGGATCGTAGGGCAGCCCCAGCATTTT. Translating it yields CASSYRIVGQPQHF.

The chain employs TRBV19 and TRBJ2-7; D is perhaps TRBD2 (5 bases). CDR3 length: 13 amino acids. Germline V CDR1 and CDR2: LNHDA, SQIVND (reference sequence). V was trimmed by 3 bases and J by 3 bases, leaving 9 bases between them. CDR3: CASSIGRGYEQYF. DNA of the CDR3: TGTGCCAGTAGTATCGGACGGGGCTACGAGCAGTACTTC. The full variable domain, in which reference TRBV19 and TRBJ2-7 provide the parts outside the CDR3, is DGGITQSPKYLFRKEGQNVTLSCEQNLNHDAMYWYRQDPGQGLRLIYYSQIVNDFQKGDIAEGYSVSREKKESFPLTVTSAQKNPTAFYLCASSIGRGYEQYFGPGTRLTVT.